Listed below are T cell receptor beta chains from one sample, sequenced in a study of shared clonotypes between healthy human individuals. Some clones are missing from TCRdb's copy, which holds only in-frame ones; the method was immunoSEQ multiplex PCR. The top ten clones hold roughly 1.2% of a sample with about 1.5 million clones, 96% of them seen once. Sequenced material: naive CD4+ T cells sorted from blood. Receptors were obtained from a man in his thirties or forties in good health. Each CDR3 is given with its conserved first and last residue. A D gene is named only where the DNA matches it firmly. A clone size is listed for some rows: how often the clone was seen (once, few, many), or a class if it is expanded.

v_gene,j_gene,abundance,d_gene,CDR3aa,CDR3nt
TRBV7-6,TRBJ2-1,-,-,CASSSGLVNEQFF,TGTGCCAGCAGCTCGGGACTGGTCAATGAGCAGTTCTTC
TRBV2,TRBJ2-3,-,TRBD2,CASSVTSGSTDTQYF,TGTGCCAGCAGTGTTACTAGCGGGAGCACAGATACGCAGTATTTT
TRBV5-5,TRBJ2-7,-,-,CASSLAGTWIYEQYF,TGTGCCAGCAGCTTGGCCGGGACATGGATCTACGAGCAGTACTTC
TRBV10-3,TRBJ1-1,-,-,CAISPTRGDTEAFF,TGTGCCATCAGCCCAACAAGGGGAGACACTGAAGCTTTCTTT
TRBV4-3,TRBJ2-1,once,TRBD2,CASSHTGTSGGGNEQFF,TGCGCCAGCAGCCACACCGGGACTAGCGGGGGGGGTAATGAGCAGTTCTTC
TRBV30,TRBJ1-2,-,-,CAWTPDSLYGYTF,TGTGCCTGGACCCCGGACAGTCTCTATGGCTACACCTTC
TRBV2,TRBJ2-3,-,-,CASNRFSDTQYF,TGTGCCAGCAATCGTTTCTCAGATACGCAGTATTTT
TRBV18,TRBJ1-1,-,-,CASSALNTEAFF,TGTGCCAGCTCAGCGTTGAACACTGAAGCTTTCTTT
TRBV6-6,TRBJ1-5,-,-,CASRGQANQPQHF,TGTGCCAGCAGAGGTCAGGCGAATCAGCCCCAGCATTTT
TRBV6-5,TRBJ1-2,once,-,CASSSKPLYGYTF,TGTGCCAGCAGTTCCAAACCCCTCTATGGCTACACCTTC
TRBV27,TRBJ2-3,-,TRBD2,CASTLLGTSGRTDTQYF,TGTGCCAGCACCTTACTCGGGACTAGCGGGCGCACAGATACGCAGTATTTT
TRBV5-4,TRBJ2-7,-,TRBD2,CASSLAGGSAYEQYF,TGTGCCAGCAGCTTGGCCGGGGGGTCGGCGTACGAGCAGTACTTC
TRBV7-9,TRBJ2-2,-,-,CASRYLTGELFF,TGTGCCAGCAGATACCTCACCGGGGAGCTGTTTTTT
TRBV15,TRBJ2-1,once,TRBD2,CATSFSGKNYNEQFF,TGTGCCACCAGCTTCAGCGGGAAAAACTACAATGAGCAGTTCTTC
TRBV7-9,TRBJ1-2,-,-,CASSFNGVGYTF,TGTGCCAGCAGCTTTAATGGGGTTGGCTACACCTTC
TRBV5-1,TRBJ2-6,-,TRBD1,CASSLRDRAKAGANVLTF,TGCGCCAGCAGCCTCCGGGACAGGGCAAAAGCTGGGGCCAACGTCCTGACTTTC
TRBV5-4,TRBJ2-2,-,-,CASSPRTAGELFF,TGTGCCAGCAGCCCTCGGACGGCCGGGGAGCTGTTTTTT
TRBV28,TRBJ1-2,once,-,CASSPIKGPPYGYTF,TGTGCCAGCAGTCCAATTAAAGGTCCCCCCTATGGCTACACCTTC
TRBV5-1,TRBJ2-1,-,TRBD2,CASSFGPLGAGGSNEQFF,TGCGCCAGCAGCTTTGGGCCCCTGGGAGCGGGAGGTAGCAATGAGCAGTTCTTC
TRBV10-2,TRBJ2-1,-,TRBD2,CASRLTSGNNEQFF,TGCGCCAGCAGATTGACTAGCGGAAACAATGAGCAGTTCTTC